These 23 T cell receptor beta chains came from one sample sequenced in a study of CD8+ T cells in alopecia areata. Investigators isolated RNA and reverse transcribed it into cDNA to act as the sequencing template. Clones were sequenced by immunoSEQ multiplex PCR, and TCRdb holds only the in-frame ones, with some missing. The repertoire consists of about 120,000 clones, none detected only once. Sequenced material: lesional skin. Every receptor here comes from a C3H/HeJ mouse with alopecia areata. MHC haplotype of the strain: H2-k.

About this clone itself: The genes and germline here are from mouse. The CDR3 end lies 4 residues beyond the end of the read and is filled in from the germline J gene. The chain has TRBV31 and TRBJ2-5; tentatively, D is TRBD2 (5 bases). Germline V gives CDR1 GKSSPN, CDR2 SITVG. CDR3 length: 11 residues. V gave up 5 bases and J gave up 3 bases, with 6 bases separating them. CDR3 sequence reads: CAWAGQDTQYF. The sequenced part of the CDR3 DNA is TGTGCCTGGGCTGGGCAAGAC.

This clone turned up a few times. The junction and the germline gene differ at one end; a read error may be behind it. The genes are named according to mouse. The missing CDR3 end, 4 residues past where the read stops, is filled in from the germline J gene. The chain is built from TRBV13-3 and TRBJ1-4; the D gene is possibly TRBD1 (6 bases). Germline values: CDR1 NNHDY, CDR2 SYVADS. The CDR3 is 13 residues long. CDR3 DNA (partial): TGTGCCGGCAGTGTTACAGGGAGCGAA. Its protein is CAGSVTGSE. The complete CDR3 reads CAGSVTGSERLFF.

The table lists this clone with a few counts. The germline and genes are mouse ones. The read terminates 4 residues before the CDR3 end, so the remaining end is supplied by the germline J gene. V is TRBV13-2 and J is TRBJ2-5; 7 bases agree with TRBD2. Germline CDR1 NNHNN, CDR2 SYGAGS (reference sequence). The junction had 4 bases not matched to a gene; V was cut back by 0 bases and J by 0 bases. This CDR3 comprises 16 residues. Incomplete CDR3 DNA: TGTGCCAGCGGTGATGTTGGGGGGTATAACCAAGAC. The encoded protein is CASGDVGGYNQD. The entire CDR3 reads CASGDVGGYNQDTQYF.

About this clone: Gene names refer to mouse genes. The read is 4 residues too short to cover the CDR3 end, so that end is filled in from the germline J gene. The genes are TRBV17 and TRBJ2-1, with 10 positions matching TRBD2. With V trimmed by 2 bases and J by 4 bases, 2 bases remained unmatched. The CDR3 has 15 residues. CDR1 is MNHDT and CDR2 is YYDKIL in the germline V gene. The covered CDR3 bases are TGTGCTAGCAGTAGACAGGGACTGGGGTATGCT. Translating it yields CASSRQGLGYA. The full CDR3 reads CASSRQGLGYAEQFF.

This clone was seen more than once but under ten times. Mouse germline and gene names are used. The read stops 4 residues short of the end of the CDR3; the missing end is completed from the germline J gene. The rearrangement joins TRBV19 to TRBJ1-1; no clear D. V lost 5 bases and J 3 bases, leaving 8 bases between the germline ends. Germline CDR1 is FNHDT and CDR2 is SITEND (reference sequence). The length of the CDR3 is 12 residues. The CDR3 DNA, read in part, is TGTGCCAGCAGCACACAAGACACA. Its protein is CASSTQDT. The whole CDR3 protein reads CASSTQDTEVFF.

This clone was seen ten or more times. At residue 12, the TCRdb protein departs from the DNA translation, so the protein shown here was derived from the DNA itself. Gene names and germline match the mouse. The CDR3 sequence: CTCSRRDKNNSPLYF. The DNA read from the CDR3 is TGCACCTGCAGTAGGCGGGACAAAAATAATTCGCCC. The genes are TRBV1 and TRBJ1-6; perhaps TRBD1 as D (6 bases). The CDR3 goes on 3 residues after the read ends, and that part is filled in from the germline J gene. TRBJ1-6 is identified as an open reading frame with a role that is uncertain. CDR1 and CDR2 from the germline V gene are NSQYPW and LRSPGD (reference sequence). Trimming stripped 5 bases from V and 5 bases from J, with 13 bases between. This CDR3 is 15 amino acids long.

There are a few counts of this clone. Mouse germline and gene names are used. The CDR3 end lies 4 residues beyond the end of the read and is filled in from the germline J gene. The identical CDR3 is also encoded by other nucleotide sequences in the sample. V is TRBV13-2 and J is TRBJ2-7; D is possibly TRBD1 (6 bases). CDR1 is NNHNN, CDR2 SYGAGS, per germline (reference sequence). This CDR3 has 12 residues. CDR3 DNA (partial): TGTGCCAGCGGTGAGACAGGTTAT. Protein sequence: CASGETGY. The whole CDR3 protein is CASGETGYEQYF.

Of note for this clone: The gene names here belong to mouse. The sequenced fragment ends 4 residues before the CDR3 boundary, so the rest is inferred from the germline J gene. V is TRBV13-3 and J is TRBJ2-3; D gene uncertain. The CDR3 runs 13 residues. Germline V gene sequence: CDR1 NNHDY, CDR2 SYVADS. Trimming left V 2 bases short and J 4 bases short, with 8 bases between. The part of the CDR3 DNA that was read is TGTGCCAGCAGTGAAGTAGGTCCAGAA. Translation gives CASSEVGPE. The entire CDR3 is CASSEVGPETLYF.

Only a few counts were recorded for this clone. Gene and germline names: mouse. The CDR3 end lies 4 residues beyond the end of the read and is filled in from the germline J gene. The gene calls are TRBV13-3 and TRBJ1-2; 7 positions agree with TRBD1. The CDR3 length is 13 residues. With 4 bases clipped from V and 0 bases from J, the junction kept 0 bases outside the gene matches. Germline values: CDR1 NNHDY, CDR2 SYVADS. The CDR3 loop reads CASSRGPNSDYTF. CDR3 DNA (partial): TGTGCCAGCAGTAGGGGGCCAAACTCC.

This clone appeared many times. Gene names denote mouse genes. The read stops 4 residues short of the end of the CDR3; the missing end is completed from the germline J gene. The chain links TRBV13-3 to TRBJ1-2, with D possibly TRBD1 on 6 matching bases. Trimming left V 1 base short and J 0 bases short, with 10 bases between. The germline V gene has CDR1 NNHDY and CDR2 SYVADS. The CDR3 sequence is 15 residues long. This chain's CDR3 is CASSDSGTTNSDYTF. CDR3 DNA, as far as it was read: TGTGCCAGCAGTGATAGCGGGACAACAAACTCC.

This clone was counted a few times. Gene names denote mouse genes. The read ends 4 residues early relative to the CDR3; the germline J gene fills the gap. The chain couples TRBV19 to TRBJ2-7, with D possibly matching TRBD1 (6 bases). CDR1 is FNHDT and CDR2 is SITEND in the germline V gene (reference sequence). V was shortened by 5 bases and J by 0 bases, with 12 bases between the two germline ends. The CDR3 runs to 14 residues. The CDR3 sequence is CASSHRDNSYEQYF. Incomplete CDR3 DNA: TGTGCCAGCAGCCATCGGGACAACTCCTAT.

This clone occurred a few times. The gene names here belong to mouse. The read gets to within 4 residues of the CDR3 end, and the germline J gene fills in the rest. The chain links TRBV1 to TRBJ2-3; TRBD1 agrees at 9 bases. CDR1 and CDR2 from the germline V gene are NSQYPW and LRSPGD (reference sequence). This CDR3 is built from 17 residues. The V segment lost 0 bases and the J segment 1 base; nucleotides outside the gene matches: 5. The CDR3 reads CTCSAEQGAQGAETLYF. The CDR3 DNA, read in part, is TGCACCTGCAGTGCAGAACAGGGGGCGCAGGGTGCAGAA. Based on the CDR3 plus reference TRBV1 and TRBJ2-3, the full variable domain is VTLLEQNPRWRLVPRGQAVNLRCILKNSQYPWMSWYQQDLQKQLQWLFTLRSPGDKEVKSLPGADYLATRVTDTELRLQVANMSQGRTLYCTCSAEQGAQGAETLYFGSGTRLTVL.

This clone has only a few counts. Gene names follow the mouse nomenclature. The read ends 4 residues early relative to the CDR3; the germline J gene fills the gap. The rearrangement uses TRBV19 and TRBJ2-7; 7 bases are a match to TRBD2. This CDR3 is 14 amino acids long. The germline V gene has CDR1 FNHDT and CDR2 SITEND (reference sequence). The CDR3 region is CASSLRLGTYEQYF. The CDR3 DNA, read in part, is TGTGCCAGCAGTCTACGACTGGGAACTTAT.

This clone appeared a few times. These gene names are mouse names. The read ends 4 residues before the CDR3 terminus; that terminus is restored from the germline J gene. The chain joins TRBV19 to TRBJ2-1; tentatively, D is TRBD2 (5 bases). This CDR3 comprises 15 residues. Between the trimmed V and J ends, which lost 4 bases and 4 bases, there was a span of 15 bases. The V gene's germline CDR1 is FNHDT and CDR2 SITEND (reference sequence). This CDR3 reads CASSARVGSYAEQFF. The sequenced CDR3 bases are TGTGCCAGCAGTGCCCGGGTGGGGTCATATGCT.

Concerning this clone itself: Genes and germline are mouse. The sequenced fragment ends 4 residues before the CDR3 boundary, so the rest is inferred from the germline J gene. This chain joins TRBV13-3 and TRBJ2-7; 7 positions agree with TRBD1. The germline V gene encodes CDR1 NNHDY and CDR2 SYVADS. V was pared by 1 base and J by 3 bases, with 4 bases of the junction left unmatched. The CDR3 runs to 14 residues. This CDR3 reads CASSDRDRIYEQYF. The covered CDR3 bases are TGTGCCAGCAGTGATCGGGACAGAATCTAT.

With respect to this clone: Germline and genes: mouse. The CDR3 extends 4 residues past the end of the read, so its final part is completed from the germline J gene. The same CDR3 can be traced to other DNA sequences in this sample. The chain joins TRBV13-3 to TRBJ2-2, with TRBD2 matching 9 bases. The CDR3 extends over 16 amino acids. From germline, CDR1 is NNHDY and CDR2 SYVADS. Germline trimming cut 4 bases from V and 1 base from J; bases unmatched to any gene: 5. The CDR3 DNA, read in part, is TGTGCCAGCAGTCCTGACTGGGGGCTAAACACCGGG. Its protein product is CASSPDWGLNTG. The entire CDR3 protein is CASSPDWGLNTGQLYF. The variable domain in full, completed from reference TRBV13-3 and TRBJ2-2, reads EAAVTQSPRSKVAVTGGKVTLSCHQTNNHDYMYWYRQDTGHGLRLIHYSYVADSTEKGDIPDGYKASRPSQENFSLILELASLSQTAVYFCASSPDWGLNTGQLYFGEGSKLTVL.

Details on this clone: Mouse germline and gene names are used. The read comes to an end 4 residues before the CDR3 does, leaving the germline J gene to fill in the end. The gene calls are TRBV13-3 and TRBJ1-1, with 9 nucleotides matching TRBD1. The CDR3 has 13 amino acids. Per germline, CDR1 NNHDY and CDR2 SYVADS. The part of the CDR3 DNA that was read is TGTGCCAGCAGTGGGGGACAGGGCCCA. Translation gives CASSGGQGP. The full CDR3 is CASSGGQGPEVFF.

A word on this clone: The genes are named according to mouse. The read ends 4 residues before the CDR3 terminus; that terminus is restored from the germline J gene. The genes are TRBV1 and TRBJ2-3; 8 bases are shared with TRBD1. The V gene's germline CDR1 is NSQYPW and CDR2 LRSPGD (reference sequence). The CDR3 runs to 16 residues. Trimming cost V 1 base and J 2 bases; bases outside gene matches: 5. The covered CDR3 bases are TGCACCTGCAGTGCAGCCCCGGGACAGGCTGCAGAA. Its translation: CTCSAAPGQAAE. The whole CDR3 protein is CTCSAAPGQAAETLYF.

A remark on this clone: Gene names denote mouse genes. The CDR3 goes on 4 residues after the read ends, and that part is filled in from the germline J gene. The V gene is TRBV1, the J gene TRBJ2-1; 8 bases agree with TRBD2. Germline CDR1 is NSQYPW and CDR2 is LRSPGD (reference sequence). The CDR3 runs 16 residues. V lost 3 bases, J lost 6 bases, and 10 bases stayed unmatched. The CDR3 protein is CTCSAPGGGRSAEQFF. The sequenced part of the CDR3 DNA is TGCACCTGCAGTGCCCCCGGGGGGGGGCGGAGTGCT.

This clone was observed a handful of times. Gene names follow the mouse nomenclature. The read terminates 4 residues before the CDR3 end, so the remaining end is supplied by the germline J gene. The genes are TRBV13-3 and TRBJ2-1; 11 bases align to TRBD2. Germline V gene data show CDR1 as NNHDY and CDR2 as SYVADS. The CDR3 loop spans 15 amino acids. CDR3 amino acids: CASSDALGGRAEQFF. CDR3 bases read: TGTGCCAGCAGTGATGCACTGGGGGGGCGAGCT.

This clone has a handful of counts. Genes here carry mouse names. The CDR3 goes on 4 residues after the read ends, and that part is filled in from the germline J gene. The chain has TRBV13-1 and TRBJ1-2; 8 nucleotides line up with TRBD1. V was clipped by 1 base and J by 2 bases; unmatched bases: 4. The germline CDR1 and CDR2 sequences are NSHNY and SYGAGN. CDR3 length: 15 amino acids. This CDR3 reads CASSDRAGGNSDYTF. CDR3 DNA (partial): TGTGCCAGCAGTGATCGAGCAGGGGGCAACTCC.

This clone was seen more than once but under ten times. Gene names follow the mouse nomenclature. The CDR3 is cut off 4 residues early in the read; its end comes from the germline J gene. The rearrangement joins TRBV13-3 to TRBJ2-5; TRBD2 matches 9 bases. Germline V lookup: CDR1 NNHDY, CDR2 SYVADS. J lost 1 base, V lost 3 bases, and 6 bases had no gene match. This CDR3 spans 16 amino acids. This CDR3 reads CASSGPTGGDQDTQYF. CDR3 DNA (partial): TGTGCCAGCAGTGGTCCGACTGGGGGTGACCAAGAC.

This clone has a handful of counts. Mouse gene names apply. The read terminates 4 residues before the CDR3 end, so the remaining end is supplied by the germline J gene. The chain recombines TRBV1 with TRBJ2-1; 8 bases line up with TRBD1. V trimming: 3 bases; J trimming: 3 bases; junction bases outside the gene matches: 7. Per the germline V gene, CDR1 is NSQYPW and CDR2 is LRSPGD (reference sequence). The CDR3 consists of 16 residues. The part of the CDR3 DNA that was read is TGCACCTGCAGTGCCCCAGGGGGCCTTTCCTATGCT. As protein: CTCSAPGGLSYA. The whole CDR3 protein reads CTCSAPGGLSYAEQFF.